The TCR beta chain described here comes from a study of T cells after yellow fever vaccination. A universal primer site and UMIs were added as TCR cDNA was made by 5'RACE template switching. TCRdb called the 5' RACE reads again in MiXCR, with one record for every CDR3 protein. The table has hundreds of thousands of distinct CDR3 sequences, roughly 14% seen once. From germline, CDR1 is SEHNR and CDR2 FQNEAQ (reference sequence). This CDR3 is 13 amino acids long. V was shortened by 5 bases and J by 5 bases, with 12 bases between the two germline ends. The source was PBMCs, collected on the day of the yellow fever booster vaccination. This receptor was taken from a man under 40 who received the YFV17D yellow fever vaccine. The genes are TRBV7-9 and TRBJ2-5; the D gene is possibly TRBD2 (5 bases). The CDR3 region is CASSQLVTETQYF. The CDR3 nucleotides read TGTGCCAGCAGCCAACTAGTAACCGAGACCCAGTACTTC.